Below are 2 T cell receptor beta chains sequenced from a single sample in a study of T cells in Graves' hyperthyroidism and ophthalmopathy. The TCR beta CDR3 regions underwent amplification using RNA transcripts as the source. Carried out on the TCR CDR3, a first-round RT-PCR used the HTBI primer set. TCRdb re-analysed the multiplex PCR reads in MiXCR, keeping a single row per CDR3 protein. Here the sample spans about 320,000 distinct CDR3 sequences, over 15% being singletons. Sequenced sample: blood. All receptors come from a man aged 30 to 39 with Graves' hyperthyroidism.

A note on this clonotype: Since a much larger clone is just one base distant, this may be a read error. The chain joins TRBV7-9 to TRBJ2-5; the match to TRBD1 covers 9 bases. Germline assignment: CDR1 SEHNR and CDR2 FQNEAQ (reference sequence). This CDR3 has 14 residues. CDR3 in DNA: TGTGCCAGCAACTTAGACAGGGGGTCCGTAGTACAGTACTTC. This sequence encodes CASNLDRGSVVQYF.

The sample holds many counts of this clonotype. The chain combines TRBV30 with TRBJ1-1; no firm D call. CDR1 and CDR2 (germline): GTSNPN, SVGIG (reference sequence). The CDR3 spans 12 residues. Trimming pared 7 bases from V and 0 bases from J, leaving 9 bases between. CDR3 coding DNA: TGTGCCTCACGACAAGTGAACACTGAAGCTTTCTTT. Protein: CASRQVNTEAFF.